The present T cell receptor beta chain was sequenced within a study of Graves' ophthalmopathy and Graves' hyperthyroidism. V was shortened by 8 bases and J by 5 bases, with 18 bases between the two germline ends. The CDR3 is 14 residues long. This clonotype showed up many times. Scientists amplified the TCR beta CDR3 regions from RNA transcripts. The library came from an HTBI-primed first-round RT-PCR and a second-round multiplex PCR. A single record per CDR3 protein comes from TCRdb applying MiXCR to the multiplex PCR reads. In the table there are approximately 500,000 distinct CDR3 sequences, around 14% of which are singletons.

The clonotype was recovered from a young woman with Graves' ophthalmopathy. Sequencing was done on a sample of blood. The chain recombines TRBV12-3 or TRBV12-4 with TRBJ1-1; no clear D gene. As DNA, the CDR3 is TGTGCCAGCGACCGTCCGGGGAAGAGGACTGAAGCTTTCTTT. Protein sequence: CASDRPGKRTEAFF.